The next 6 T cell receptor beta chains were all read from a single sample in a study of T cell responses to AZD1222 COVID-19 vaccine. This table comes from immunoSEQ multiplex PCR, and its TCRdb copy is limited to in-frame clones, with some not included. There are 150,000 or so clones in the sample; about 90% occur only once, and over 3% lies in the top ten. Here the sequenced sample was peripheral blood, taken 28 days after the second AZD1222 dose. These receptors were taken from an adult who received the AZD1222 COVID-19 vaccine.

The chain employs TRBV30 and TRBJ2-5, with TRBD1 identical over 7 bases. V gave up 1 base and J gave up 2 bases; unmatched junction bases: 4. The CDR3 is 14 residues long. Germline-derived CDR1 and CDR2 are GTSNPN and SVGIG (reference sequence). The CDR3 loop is CAWSADRTQETQYF. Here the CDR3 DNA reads TGTGCCTGGAGTGCGGACAGGACTCAAGAGACCCAGTACTTC.

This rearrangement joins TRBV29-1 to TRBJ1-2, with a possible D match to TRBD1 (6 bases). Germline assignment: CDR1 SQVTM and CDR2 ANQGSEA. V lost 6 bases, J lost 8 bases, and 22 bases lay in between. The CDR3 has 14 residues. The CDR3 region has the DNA TGCAGCGTCGGTAATCGACAGGCCGCTTCAGGCTACACCTTC. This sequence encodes CSVGNRQAASGYTF. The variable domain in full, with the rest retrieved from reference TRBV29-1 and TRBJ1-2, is SAVISQKPSRDICQRGTSLTIQCQVDSQVTMMFWYRQQPGQSLTLIATANQGSEATYESGFVIDKFPISRPNLTFSTLTVSNMSPEDSSIYLCSVGNRQAASGYTFGSGTRLTVV.

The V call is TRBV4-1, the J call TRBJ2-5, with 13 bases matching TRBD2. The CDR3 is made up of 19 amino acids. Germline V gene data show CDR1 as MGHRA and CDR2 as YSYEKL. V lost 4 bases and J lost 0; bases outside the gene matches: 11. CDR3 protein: CASSRGLLAGGAYQETQYF. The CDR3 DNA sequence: TGCGCCAGCAGCCGCGGCTTACTAGCGGGAGGGGCGTACCAAGAGACCCAGTACTTC.

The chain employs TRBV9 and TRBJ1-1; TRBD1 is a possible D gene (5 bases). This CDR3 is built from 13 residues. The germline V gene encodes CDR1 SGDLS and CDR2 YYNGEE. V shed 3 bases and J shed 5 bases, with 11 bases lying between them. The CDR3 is CASSGDGGTEAFF. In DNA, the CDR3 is TGTGCCAGCAGCGGGGATGGGGGAACTGAAGCTTTCTTT.

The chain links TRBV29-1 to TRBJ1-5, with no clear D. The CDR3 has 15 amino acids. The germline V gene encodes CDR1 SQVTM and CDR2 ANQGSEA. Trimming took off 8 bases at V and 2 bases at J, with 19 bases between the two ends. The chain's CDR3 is CSISDGILGNQPQHF. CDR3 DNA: TGCAGCATCTCGGACGGGATCCTTGGCAATCAGCCCCAGCATTTT.

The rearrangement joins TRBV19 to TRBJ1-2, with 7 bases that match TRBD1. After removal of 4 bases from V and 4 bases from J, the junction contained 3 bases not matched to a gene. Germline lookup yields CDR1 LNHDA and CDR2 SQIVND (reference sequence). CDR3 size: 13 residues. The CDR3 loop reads CASSRTGSYGYTF. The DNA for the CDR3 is TGTGCCAGTAGTAGGACAGGATCCTATGGCTACACCTTC. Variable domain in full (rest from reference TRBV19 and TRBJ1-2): DGGITQSPKYLFRKEGQNVTLSCEQNLNHDAMYWYRQDPGQGLRLIYYSQIVNDFQKGDIAEGYSVSREKKESFPLTVTSAQKNPTAFYLCASSRTGSYGYTFGSGTRLTVV.